This is a list of T cell receptor beta chains from one sample in a study of T cell responses to AZD1222 COVID-19 vaccine. Sequenced by immunoSEQ multiplex PCR; TCRdb stores in-frame clones only, minus some. The table has roughly 100,000 clones, around 90% seen once. This sample comprised peripheral blood, obtained on day 0 of AZD1222 vaccination. The receptors shown here come from an adult in good health. CDR3s include the opening cysteine and the closing phenylalanine or tryptophan. Each record gives: CDR3 protein, CDR3 DNA, V gene, clone size, D gene, J gene. D genes are given only for firm matches. Not all rows give a size; the values are once, few, many and, for expanded clones, a class.

CDR3aa: CASTIGGGAAYNEQFF; CDR3nt: TGTGCCAGTACTATTGGGGGGGGAGCGGCCTACAATGAGCAGTTCTTC; v_gene: TRBV19; abundance: once; d_gene: TRBD2; j_gene: TRBJ2-1
CDR3aa: CAISESPGQGAGGYTF; CDR3nt: TGTGCCATCAGTGAGTCTCCGGGACAGGGGGCCGGAGGCTACACCTTC; v_gene: TRBV10-3; abundance: -; d_gene: TRBD1; j_gene: TRBJ1-2
CDR3aa: CASWDRRMNTEAFF; CDR3nt: TGTGCCAGCTGGGACAGGAGGATGAACACTGAAGCTTTCTTT; v_gene: TRBV3-1/TRBV3-2; abundance: -; d_gene: TRBD1; j_gene: TRBJ1-1
CDR3aa: CASSLGGRGGIYNEQFF; CDR3nt: TGTGCCAGCAGCTTGGGAGGTCGGGGCGGGATCTACAATGAGCAGTTCTTC; v_gene: TRBV5-6; abundance: -; d_gene: -; j_gene: TRBJ2-1
CDR3aa: CASSLVPVAGLYTEAFF; CDR3nt: TGTGCCAGCAGCTTAGTCCCGGTCGCGGGATTGTACACTGAAGCTTTCTTT; v_gene: TRBV7-8; abundance: -; d_gene: -; j_gene: TRBJ1-1
CDR3aa: CPKVPTRPYGYTF; CDR3nt: TGCCCCAAGGTTCCGACTCGCCCGTATGGCTACACCTTC; v_gene: TRBV5-1; abundance: -; d_gene: -; j_gene: TRBJ1-2
CDR3aa: CASRYSGGSYEQYF; CDR3nt: TGTGCCAGCCGATATAGCGGGGGATCCTACGAGCAGTACTTC; v_gene: TRBV27; abundance: -; d_gene: TRBD2; j_gene: TRBJ2-7
CDR3aa: CASSQGLWAEAFF; CDR3nt: TGTGCCAGCAGCCAGGGATTGTGGGCAGAAGCTTTCTTT; v_gene: TRBV3-1/TRBV3-2; abundance: -; d_gene: -; j_gene: TRBJ1-1
CDR3aa: CASTGTGNRPDPDTQYF; CDR3nt: TGTGCCAGTACCGGGACAGGGAACCGTCCGGACCCAGATACGCAGTATTTT; v_gene: TRBV19; abundance: -; d_gene: TRBD1; j_gene: TRBJ2-3
CDR3aa: CASSMYEMNTEAFF; CDR3nt: TGTGCCAGCAGCATGTATGAAATGAACACTGAAGCTTTCTTT; v_gene: TRBV6-5; abundance: few; d_gene: -; j_gene: TRBJ1-1
CDR3aa: CASSFPGGTEAFF; CDR3nt: TGTGCCAGCAGCTTCCCCGGGGGCACTGAAGCTTTCTTT; v_gene: TRBV7-9; abundance: -; d_gene: -; j_gene: TRBJ1-1
CDR3aa: CASSLGTSGGADTQYF; CDR3nt: TGCGCCAGCAGCCTTGGCACTAGCGGGGGTGCAGATACGCAGTATTTT; v_gene: TRBV5-1; abundance: -; d_gene: TRBD2; j_gene: TRBJ2-3
CDR3aa: CASSVSEGSTGNTIYF; CDR3nt: TGTGCCAGCAGCGTATCGGAGGGGTCTACTGGAAACACCATATATTTT; v_gene: TRBV9; abundance: -; d_gene: -; j_gene: TRBJ1-3
CDR3aa: CASSQDWVAGGTDTQYF; CDR3nt: TGTGCCAGCAGCCAAGATTGGGTAGCGGGGGGGACAGATACGCAGTATTTT; v_gene: TRBV3-1/TRBV3-2; abundance: -; d_gene: TRBD2; j_gene: TRBJ2-3
CDR3aa: CASSFTGTADPTDTQYF; CDR3nt: TGTGCCAGCAGCTTCACCGGGACTGCCGACCCGACAGATACGCAGTATTTT; v_gene: TRBV11-2; abundance: -; d_gene: -; j_gene: TRBJ2-3
CDR3aa: CASSLSGTLYGYTF; CDR3nt: TGCGCCAGCAGCTTGAGTGGGACCCTATATGGCTACACCTTC; v_gene: TRBV5-1; abundance: -; d_gene: -; j_gene: TRBJ1-2
CDR3aa: CASILDRADEKLFF; CDR3nt: TGTGCCAGCATCCTTGACAGGGCGGACGAAAAACTGTTTTTT; v_gene: TRBV2; abundance: -; d_gene: TRBD1; j_gene: TRBJ1-4
CDR3aa: CASSGGGLAGAQETQYF; CDR3nt: TGTGCCAGTAGTGGGGGCGGACTAGCGGGGGCCCAAGAGACCCAGTACTTC; v_gene: TRBV19; abundance: -; d_gene: TRBD2; j_gene: TRBJ2-5
CDR3aa: CASSGTGVSYEQYF; CDR3nt: TGTGCCAGCAGCGGGACAGGGGTCTCCTACGAGCAGTACTTC; v_gene: TRBV3-1/TRBV3-2; abundance: -; d_gene: TRBD1; j_gene: TRBJ2-7
CDR3aa: CASTPRRDTISGANVLTF; CDR3nt: TGTGCCAGCACCCCCCGCCGGGACACAATCTCTGGGGCCAACGTCCTGACTTTC; v_gene: TRBV7-8; abundance: -; d_gene: -; j_gene: TRBJ2-6
CDR3aa: CASSGVGGPQHF; CDR3nt: TGTGCCAGCAGTGGGGTGGGTGGGCCCCAGCATTTT; v_gene: TRBV27; abundance: once; d_gene: -; j_gene: TRBJ1-5
CDR3aa: CASKDRAGAPLHF; CDR3nt: TGTGCCAGCAAGGACAGGGCTGGGGCTCCCCTCCACTTT; v_gene: TRBV6-5; abundance: -; d_gene: TRBD1; j_gene: TRBJ1-6
CDR3aa: CASSQERIGTDTQYF; CDR3nt: TGCGCCAGCAGCCAAGAAAGGATAGGCACAGATACGCAGTATTTT; v_gene: TRBV4-3; abundance: -; d_gene: -; j_gene: TRBJ2-3
CDR3aa: CASSRTGQGPADTQYF; CDR3nt: TGCGCCAGCAGCCGGACCGGACAGGGCCCCGCAGATACGCAGTATTTT; v_gene: TRBV4-3; abundance: once; d_gene: TRBD1; j_gene: TRBJ2-3
CDR3aa: CASSATSGGDYNEQFF; CDR3nt: TGTGCCAGCAGTGCTACTAGCGGGGGTGATTACAATGAGCAGTTCTTC; v_gene: TRBV6-4; abundance: few; d_gene: TRBD2; j_gene: TRBJ2-1